This T cell receptor (beta chain) was documented in a study of low-dose radiotherapy and immunotherapy resistance in tumors. Study background: The regimen for patients comprised intravenous nivolumab 240 mg every two weeks plus intravenous ipilimumab 1 mg/kg every six weeks. On a schedule of every two weeks, intravenous cyclophosphamide at a dose of 200 mg/m2 was delivered one day before each radiation and immunotherapy administration.

Stated time point: before trial treatment. Each donor was administered nivolumab, ipilimumab, aspirin, low-dose cyclophosphamide and low-dose radiotherapy. Trimming took off 2 bases at V and 5 bases at J, with 10 bases between the two ends. This CDR3 comprises 14 residues. Per the germline V gene, CDR1 is MNHGY and CDR2 is SAAAGT. Primers targeting TRAV and TRBV primed first-strand cDNA, covering alpha and beta chains. With a V-primer adapter and a constant-region primer, TCRs were amplified for about 22 PCR cycles. Amplification (by in vitro transcription) was performed on isolated mRNA. MiXCR, applied by TCRdb to the reads, yields one record per CDR3 protein. The data hold more than 70,000 distinct CDR3 sequences, with roughly 30% observed a single time.

The clonotype originates from a female donor with ovarian cancer. The chain uses TRBV6-8 and TRBJ1-5; no reliable D call. The source material was PBMCs, sampled before treatment. CDR3 nucleotides: TGTGCCAGCAGTTACGGGTCCGCTCATCAGCCCCAGCATTTT. Translated: CASSYGSAHQPQHF.